These 25 T cell receptor beta chains came from one sample sequenced in a study of blood T cell repertoires in COVID-19. Using immunoSEQ multiplex PCR, the repertoire was profiled, and TCRdb retains in-frame clones only, with some absent. This sample has about 220,000 clones, with around 90% found just once. The sequencing input was PBMCs or T cells enriched from blood (not recorded which). All receptors derive from a woman between 50 and 59 years old with acute COVID-19.

The chain employs TRBV7-3 and TRBJ2-3, with 7 bases that match TRBD2. Trimming took 5 bases from V and 4 from J; bases not matched to a gene: 15. Germline values: CDR1 SGHTA, CDR2 FQGTGA. The CDR3 sequence is 17 residues long. CDR3 amino acids: CASSLNRDYLSSDTQYF. Written as DNA, the CDR3 is TGTGCCAGCAGCCTCAACCGGGACTACTTATCTTCAGATACGCAGTATTTT.

This chain joins TRBV4-1 and TRBJ2-7, with TRBD2 identical over 7 bases. Germline lookup yields CDR1 MGHRA and CDR2 YSYEKL. This CDR3 region has 14 residues. Trimming took 2 bases from V and 6 from J; bases not matched to a gene: 7. CDR3 DNA: TGCGCCAGCAGCCAACCCCGGGGCGGGGGCGAGCAGTACTTC. This gives the protein CASSQPRGGGEQYF.

This chain uses TRBV18 with TRBJ2-5; D remains ambiguous. The length of the CDR3 is 13 residues. Per the germline V gene, CDR1 is KGHSH and CDR2 is LQKENI. Trimming cost V 6 bases and J 4 bases, with 12 bases left between them. CDR3 region: CASSPGSRETQYF. The CDR3 coding sequence is TGTGCCAGCTCTCCCGGGTCACGAGAGACCCAGTACTTC. Supplemented by reference TRBV18 and TRBJ2-5, the full variable domain reads NAGVMQNPRHLVRRRGQEARLRCSPMKGHSHVYWYRQLPEEGLKFMVYLQKENIIDESGMPKERFSAEFPKEGPSILRIQQVVRGDSAAYFCASSPGSRETQYFGPGTRLLVL.

J is TRBJ1-4 and V is TRBV27, with a tentative D call TRBD1 (5 bases). The V end lost 3 bases, the J end lost 7 bases, and 12 bases lay between the germline ends. The CDR3 covers 14 residues. CDR1 MNHEY and CDR2 SMNVEV come from the germline V gene (reference sequence). The CDR3 region is CASSLSRVSEKLFF. The CDR3 DNA is TGTGCCAGCAGTTTGTCCAGGGTCAGTGAAAAACTGTTTTTT.

V and J are TRBV3-1 (or the pseudogene TRBV3-2) and TRBJ1-6; D remains unclear. Germline CDR1 reads LGHDT; CDR2 reads YNNKEL (reference sequence). This CDR3 is built from 14 residues. Deletions cut 0 bases from V and 9 bases from J, with 9 bases between. CDR3 nucleotides: TGTGCCAGCAGCCAAGATCTTGGCAGTTCACCCCTCCACTTT. This encodes CASSQDLGSSPLHF.

The V gene is TRBV5-1, the J gene TRBJ1-1; the D is unclear. Trimming pared 7 bases from V and 5 bases from J, leaving 12 bases between. Germline CDR1 and CDR2: SGHRS and YFSETQ. The CDR3 is 12 amino acids. For the CDR3, the DNA is TGCGCCAGCGTTGAAGCGGGTACTGAAGCTTTCTTT. Protein product: CASVEAGTEAFF.

CDR3 bases: TGTGCCAGCAGCTTGTTGCGCGGGACCGCCACATCCTACGAGCAGTACTTC. The encoded protein is CASSLLRGTATSYEQYF. The chain recombines TRBV7-8 with TRBJ2-7; D possibly corresponds to TRBD2 (6 bases). CDR1 SGHVS and CDR2 FQNEAQ come from the germline V gene. The V and J ends lost 3 bases and 1 base respectively, with 19 bases between them. The CDR3 contains 17 residues.

The chain carries TRBV7-3 and TRBJ1-1, with 10 bases that match TRBD1. The germline V gene has CDR1 SGHTA and CDR2 FQGTGA. This CDR3 has 16 residues. The ends lost 5 bases at V and 1 base at J; junction bases unmatched: 7. DNA for the CDR3: TGTGCCAGCAGCCAGGGGACAGGGGCGGGGAACACTGAAGCTTTCTTT. Translating it yields CASSQGTGAGNTEAFF.

V and J are TRBV7-8 and TRBJ1-4; 8 bases align to TRBD1. Germline CDR1 and CDR2: SGHVS and FQNEAQ. J gave up 8 bases and V 4 bases, and 15 bases lay outside the gene matches. The CDR3 consists of 17 residues. The CDR3 loop reads CASSSTPPDRGSEKLFF. CDR3 nucleotides: TGTGCCAGCAGCTCCACCCCACCCGACAGGGGTAGCGAAAAACTGTTTTTT.

This rearrangement joins TRBV4-1 to TRBJ2-1; TRBD2 is a possible D gene (5 bases). The CDR3 runs to 14 residues. V was cut by 4 bases and J by 9 bases, with 16 bases left in between. The V gene's germline CDR1 is MGHRA and CDR2 YSYEKL. As DNA, the CDR3 is TGCGCCAGCAGCCTTCGCGGTACAGCGGCTGAGCAGTTCTTC. Protein sequence: CASSLRGTAAEQFF.

V is TRBV7-2 and J is TRBJ2-7; D may be TRBD2 (7 bases). V was clipped by 2 bases and J by 9 bases, with 32 bases between them. The CDR3 contains 19 residues. CDR1 and CDR2 from the germline V gene are SGHTA and FQGNSA. The CDR3 coding sequence is TGTGCCAGCAGCTTACCCAGGGAGGGGGGCTCGACGTCCTACGAGGGGCAGTACTTC. Amino acid sequence: CASSLPREGGSTSYEGQYF.

The genes are TRBV11-2 and TRBJ2-1; 12 nucleotides agree with TRBD2. The germline V gene has CDR1 SGHAT and CDR2 FQNNGV. CDR3 size: 18 residues. The trim removed 2 bases at V and 8 bases at J, leaving 13 bases unmatched. Here the CDR3 DNA reads TGTGCCAGCAGCTTATTACTAGCGGGAGGAACAGCAGGCGATGAGCAGTTCTTC. It is translated as CASSLLLAGGTAGDEQFF. Drawing the rest from reference TRBV11-2 and TRBJ2-1, the complete variable domain is EAGVAQSPRYKIIEKRQSVAFWCNPISGHATLYWYQQILGQGPKLLIQFQNNGVVDDSQLPKDRFSAERLKGVDSTLKIQPAKLEDSAVYLCASSLLLAGGTAGDEQFFGPGTRLTVL.

This clone has only one observation. J is TRBJ2-1 and V is TRBV19; 7 bases map to TRBD2. The CDR3 is 15 amino acids. V was clipped by 5 bases and J by 8 bases; unmatched bases: 12. CDR1 LNHDA and CDR2 SQIVND come from the germline V gene (reference sequence). The CDR3 nucleotides are TGTGCCAGTAGTTCCCAAGGGTCGCGGGAGTATGAGCAGTTCTTC. It specifies CASSSQGSREYEQFF.

CDR3 residues: CASSPLGGNQPQHF. The CDR3 DNA sequence: TGTGCCAGCAGTCCCCTAGGTGGCAATCAGCCCCAGCATTTT. J is TRBJ1-5 and V is TRBV27; D gene ambiguous. Germline V gene sequence: CDR1 MNHEY, CDR2 SMNVEV (reference sequence). The V and J ends lost 5 bases and 2 bases respectively, with 10 bases between them. The CDR3 is 14 amino acids.

The chain has TRBV5-4 and TRBJ2-5; 12 bases fit TRBD2. The J segment lost 3 bases and the V segment lost 4 bases, leaving 7 bases of the junction unmatched. Germline V gives CDR1 SGHNT, CDR2 YYREEE (reference sequence). The CDR3 has 16 amino acids. CDR3 in DNA: TGTGCCAGCAGCCATGGACTAGCGGGATTTAAAGAGACCCAGTACTTC. Amino acid sequence: CASSHGLAGFKETQYF.

V usage is TRBV18 and J usage is TRBJ2-7; a weak D match, TRBD1 (5 bases). CDR3 length equals 13 residues. Germline CDR1 and CDR2: KGHSH and LQKENI. V lost 3 bases, J lost 4 bases, and 10 bases lay in between. In DNA, the CDR3 is TGTGCCAGCTCACCTTACCAGGGATACGAGCAGTACTTC. Amino acids: CASSPYQGYEQYF.

The V and J genes are TRBV6-5 and TRBJ1-5, with a tentative D call TRBD1 (6 bases). This CDR3 has 13 residues. CDR1 is MNHEY and CDR2 is SVGAGI in the germline V gene. Trimming left V 1 base short and J 6 bases short, with 7 bases between. The CDR3 nucleotides read TGTGCCAGCAGTTACTTAGGGGGTCAGCCCCAGCATTTT. It yields the protein CASSYLGGQPQHF.

The chain joins TRBV5-5 to TRBJ2-7; 7 bases map to TRBD1. The CDR3 extends over 14 amino acids. With 4 bases clipped from V and 0 bases from J, the junction kept 4 bases outside the gene matches. Germline CDR1 reads SGHKS; CDR2 reads YYEKEE (reference sequence). The CDR3 DNA reads as TGTGCCAGCAGCGAGGGACAGTTCTCCTACGAGCAGTACTTC. Encoded protein: CASSEGQFSYEQYF.

The J gene is TRBJ2-3, the V gene TRBV7-2; D not certain. CDR1 and CDR2 (germline): SGHTA, FQGNSA. The germline V and J ends were trimmed by 5 bases and 3 bases, with 9 bases remaining between them. The CDR3 has 13 residues. The CDR3 protein is CASSPAATDTQYF. DNA for the CDR3: TGTGCCAGCAGCCCGGCGGCGACAGATACGCAGTATTTT.

V usage is TRBV9 and J usage is TRBJ2-1, with TRBD2 identical over 9 bases. This CDR3 region has 15 residues. The junction had 4 bases not matched to a gene; V was cut back by 6 bases and J by 0 bases. In germline, CDR1 is SGDLS, CDR2 YYNGEE. The CDR3 protein is CASTIAGASYNEQFF. The DNA for the CDR3 is TGTGCCAGCACCATAGCGGGAGCCTCCTACAATGAGCAGTTCTTC.

The sample holds one count of this clone. V and J are TRBV4-1 and TRBJ1-2, with 7 bases identical to TRBD1. The V gene's germline CDR1 is MGHRA and CDR2 YSYEKL. V shed 3 bases and J 2 bases; nucleotides not matched to a gene: 6. This CDR3 spans 15 amino acids. The DNA of the CDR3 is TGCGCCAGCAGCCAGATGGGACAGACCAACTATGGCTACACCTTC. This sequence encodes CASSQMGQTNYGYTF.

V gene TRBV11-2 combines with J gene TRBJ2-5; D not certain. The CDR3 consists of 15 residues. Germline V gene data show CDR1 as SGHAT and CDR2 as FQNNGV. V dropped 0 bases and J dropped 1 base, with 9 bases sitting between them. The CDR3: CASSLEASPQETQYF. The CDR3 DNA follows: TGTGCCAGCAGCTTAGAAGCGTCCCCCCAAGAGACCCAGTACTTC.

The gene calls are TRBV2 and TRBJ2-1; 11 bases fit TRBD2. This CDR3 contains 19 residues. Losses at the gene ends were 1 base for V and 6 bases for J; bases not matched to a gene: 14. From germline, CDR1 is SNHLY and CDR2 FYNNEI. DNA of the CDR3: TGTGCCAGCAGTGAAGGGGCTAGCGGGAGGACCATCAGATCCAATGAGCAGTTCTTC. Translating it yields CASSEGASGRTIRSNEQFF. Supplemented by reference TRBV2 and TRBJ2-1, the full variable domain reads EPEVTQTPSHQVTQMGQEVILRCVPISNHLYFYWYRQILGQKVEFLVSFYNNEISEKSEIFDDQFSVERPDGSNFTLKIRSTKLEDSAMYFCASSEGASGRTIRSNEQFFGPGTRLTVL.

In regard to this clone: This may come from a read error, since a much larger clone is one base off. Other nucleotide sequences in the sample specify the same CDR3. The CDR3 sequence: CASRGGEGRDTQYF. The CDR3 coding sequence is TGTGCCAGCCGGGGGGGGGAGGGGCGGGATACGCAGTATTTT. The chain couples TRBV7-2 to TRBJ2-3; 8 bases fit TRBD2. The CDR3 loop spans 14 amino acids. Unmatched junction bases numbered 10, after V lost 8 bases and J lost 6 bases. Germline V gene data show CDR1 as SGHTA and CDR2 as FQGNSA. The complete variable domain, with remaining parts taken from reference TRBV7-2 and TRBJ2-3, reads GAGVSQSPSNKVTEKGKDVELRCDPISGHTALYWYRQSLGQGLEFLIYFQGNSAPDKSGLPSDRFSAERTGGSVSTLTIQRTQQEDSAVYLCASRGGEGRDTQYFGPGTRLTVL.

The chain couples TRBV6-5 to TRBJ2-4; possible D gene TRBD2, 5 bases. Germline V gene data show CDR1 as MNHEY and CDR2 as SVGAGI. CDR3 length: 13 residues. V lost 3 bases to trimming and J lost 8 bases, with 11 bases between them. This CDR3 reads CASSYFSGDIQYF. The CDR3 bases are TGTGCCAGCAGTTATTTCTCCGGGGACATTCAGTACTTC.